This TCR beta chain was sequenced in a study of regulatory T cells in long-lasting Graves disease. The time point denotes: newly diagnosed GD, antithyroid drugs for less than 3 months. From RNA extracted from PBMCs, the TCR library was made. The length of the CDR3 is 14 residues. Trimming at V came to 10 bases and at J to 5 bases, leaving 9 bases not matched to a gene. Germline CDR1 and CDR2: MRHNA and SNTAGT. Researchers made TCR beta libraries by using iRepertoire HTBI primers and running Arm-PCR on CDR3 regions. MiXCR was run by TCRdb on the multiplex PCR reads, yielding one entry per CDR3 protein. In the table there are roughly 350,000 distinct CDR3 sequences, 16% of which are singletons. These data were also reused for a study on T cells in Graves' hyperthyroidism and ophthalmopathy.

The sample here was peripheral blood mononuclear cells (PBMCs), taken at new diagnosis, from a patient treated with antithyroid drugs. This clonotype originated in a man aged 35 to 55 with Graves disease. The V gene is TRBV6-4, the J gene TRBJ2-4, with 9 bases aligning to TRBD1. The CDR3 DNA follows: TGTGCCACCTCCGGGACAGGGCGTGAAAACATTCAGTACTTC. Its translation is CATSGTGRENIQYF.